Here is one T cell receptor beta chain with its context. Antigen specificity is unknown. The CDR3 length is 12 residues. CDR1 and CDR2 (germline): SQVTM, ANQGSEA. Trimming left V 7 bases short and J 6 bases short, with 13 bases between. These data are taken from a study of beta chain features in type 1 diabetes. General study points: All four CD4+ subsets from Type 1 diabetes patients carried moderately but significantly shorter TCRB CDR3s. For TCRB rearrangement, an influence of HLA type remained unresolved here.

Isolated RNA was reverse transcribed in full, so expressed TCRB transcripts were sequenced. Profiling relied on immunoSEQ multiplex PCR, and the TCRdb table lists in-frame clones only, not all of them. The sample has 600,000 or so clones, roughly 12% seen once. The rearrangement links TRBV29-1 to TRBJ1-5, with a possible D match to TRBD1 (5 bases). This TCR was sampled from a man under 40 with type 1 diabetes. Source material: naive CD4+ T cells from blood. CDR3: CSAGAEGQPQHF. CDR3 nucleotide sequence: TGCAGCGCTGGGGCTGAGGGTCAGCCCCAGCATTTT.